This T cell receptor beta chain was obtained from a study of CD8 T cells in Susac syndrome. V lost 6 bases and J lost 8, with 16 bases in between. This CDR3 has 12 residues. Germline assignment: CDR1 DFQATT and CDR2 SNEGSKA (reference sequence). This clonotype was recorded once. It was with random hexamers that about 0.45 to 1 ug RNA was reverse transcribed. TCRdb re-called the immunoSEQ multiplex PCR reads with MiXCR, one entry per CDR3 protein. The sample includes 180,000 or so distinct CDR3 sequences, 85% to 95% seen only once; the top ten take 0.1%. The TCR sequence derives from a human donor in good health. Material for sequencing was CD4+ T cells from PBMCs. V and J are TRBV20-1 and TRBJ1-1; TRBD1 is a possible D gene (6 bases). The CDR3 sequence is CSASGGGREAFF. The DNA for the CDR3 is TGCAGTGCAAGTGGCGGGGGGCGGGAAGCTTTCTTT.